Following are 32 T cell receptor beta chains from one sample sequenced in a study of Tregs in tolerant kidney transplant recipients. Sequenced by immunoSEQ multiplex PCR; TCRdb stores in-frame clones only, minus some. The profile shows 200,000 to 300,000 clones, approximately 84% of them singletons. The sequenced sample consisted of CD4+ T cells from blood. All receptors come from a human donor in good health.

This clone was detected a few times. This chain uses TRBV4-1 with TRBJ1-2, with D unresolved. The CDR3 extends over 14 amino acids. CDR1 MGHRA and CDR2 YSYEKL come from the germline V gene. Trimming took off 4 bases at V and 1 base at J, with 10 bases between the two ends. Here the CDR3 reads CASSLQDVNYGYTF. The CDR3 DNA follows: TGCGCCAGCAGCCTACAAGACGTTAACTATGGCTACACCTTC.

V gene TRBV6-6 combines with J gene TRBJ2-2; perhaps TRBD1 as D (6 bases). This CDR3 region has 15 residues. Germline V gives CDR1 MNHNY, CDR2 SVGAGI (reference sequence). Trimming left V 2 bases short and J 4 bases short, with 11 bases between. CDR3 sequence reads: CASSYIRGGTGELFF. The CDR3 region has the DNA TGTGCCAGCAGTTACATCAGGGGCGGCACCGGGGAGCTGTTTTTT.

This clone was counted a single time. The rearrangement joins TRBV27 to TRBJ2-3; D ambiguous. V shed 5 bases and J shed 1 base, with 10 bases lying between them. CDR3 size: 14 residues. Germline CDR1 reads MNHEY; CDR2 reads SMNVEV (reference sequence). This chain's CDR3 is CASSNPRGTDTQYF. The CDR3 DNA sequence: TGTGCCAGCAGTAATCCACGCGGCACAGATACGCAGTATTTT.

This chain uses TRBV28 with TRBJ1-5; D gene ambiguous. V lost 5 bases to trimming and J lost 2 bases, with 13 bases between them. Germline lookup yields CDR1 MDHEN and CDR2 SYDVKM. CDR3 length: 15 residues. CDR3 region: CASSRLGMGNQPQHF. The CDR3 DNA is TGTGCCAGCAGTCGACTAGGTATGGGCAATCAGCCCCAGCATTTT. Filled out from reference TRBV28 and TRBJ1-5, the complete variable domain reads DVKVTQSSRYLVKRTGEKVFLECVQDMDHENMFWYRQDPGLGLRLIYFSYDVKMKEKGDIPEGYSVSREKKERFSLILESASTNQTSMYLCASSRLGMGNQPQHFGDGTRLSIL.

This clone was recorded a few times. The gene calls are TRBV7-7 and TRBJ2-5; no clear D gene. Germline values: CDR1 SSHAT, CDR2 FNYEAQ (reference sequence). Trimming stripped 5 bases from V and 2 bases from J, with 9 bases between. This CDR3 spans 13 amino acids. CDR3 amino acids: CASSVVHQETQYF. CDR3 in DNA: TGTGCCAGCAGCGTAGTACATCAAGAGACCCAGTACTTC. Full variable domain (missing parts from reference TRBV7-7 and TRBJ2-5): GAGVSQSPRYKVTKRGQDVTLRCDPISSHATLYWYQQALGQGPEFLTYFNYEAQPDKSGLPSDRFSAERPEGSISTLTIQRTEQRDSAMYRCASSVVHQETQYFGPGTRLLVL.

This chain joins TRBV5-6 and TRBJ1-2; D may be TRBD1 (5 bases). Trimming pared 2 bases from V and 5 bases from J, leaving 13 bases between. This CDR3 region has 14 residues. Germline CDR1 and CDR2: SGHDT and YYEEEE. As DNA, the CDR3 is TGTGCCAGCAGCTTTCGTCAGGGCGTATATGGCTACACCTTC. Protein product: CASSFRQGVYGYTF.

This sequence joins TRBV5-1 and TRBJ2-5, with D hard to call. The J call is uncertain, as TRBJ2-7 better fits the DNA end. The CDR3 is made up of 14 amino acids. From germline, CDR1 is SGHRS and CDR2 YFSETQ. CDR3 sequence (DNA): TGCGCCAGCAGCTTGGGAGGAAGCTCCTACGAGCAGTACTTC. As protein: CASSLGGSSYEQYF.

This chain uses TRBV6-6 with TRBJ1-2; a possible D gene is TRBD1 (5 bases). Trimming pared 2 bases from V and 5 bases from J, leaving 12 bases between. The CDR3 is 14 residues long. Germline values: CDR1 MNHNY, CDR2 SVGAGI (reference sequence). The DNA of the CDR3 is TGTGCCAGCAGTTACGAGTCGGAGGGGTATGGCTACACCTTC. Its translation: CASSYESEGYGYTF.

The chain combines TRBV2 with TRBJ2-7; D not certain. The CDR3 extends over 14 amino acids. Germline V gives CDR1 SNHLY, CDR2 FYNNEI. Deletions cut 7 bases from V and 2 bases from J, with 15 bases between. The CDR3: CASNGQPPTYEQYF. As DNA, the CDR3 is TGTGCCAGCAACGGGCAACCCCCAACCTACGAGCAGTACTTC.

The chain is built from TRBV5-1 and TRBJ2-3; D is ambiguous. This CDR3 region has 15 residues. The V and J ends lost 0 bases and 2 bases respectively, with 10 bases between them. Germline CDR1 is SGHRS and CDR2 is YFSETQ. The CDR3 sequence is CASSLDLINTDTQYF. CDR3 nucleotides: TGCGCCAGCAGCTTGGATCTTATCAACACAGATACGCAGTATTTT.

The chain combines TRBV5-1 with TRBJ1-5, with D tentatively TRBD1 (5 bases). Germline lookup yields CDR1 SGHRS and CDR2 YFSETQ. The CDR3 consists of 15 residues. V dropped 1 base and J dropped 0 bases, with 8 bases sitting between them. The CDR3, as DNA: TGCGCCAGCAGCTTGTCGGGGGTTAGCAATCAGCCCCAGCATTTT. Translation: CASSLSGVSNQPQHF.

The rearrangement links TRBV7-9 to TRBJ1-5, with TRBD1 identical over 9 bases. V was pared by 8 bases and J by 6 bases, with 14 bases of the junction left unmatched. The CDR3 is 16 amino acids. Germline CDR1 and CDR2: SEHNR and FQNEAQ (reference sequence). The CDR3 loop is CASGPSRDREIQPQHF. The CDR3, as DNA: TGTGCCAGCGGGCCTTCGAGGGACAGGGAGATTCAGCCCCAGCATTTT.

The chain recombines TRBV5-1 with TRBJ1-6, with D perhaps TRBD1 (6 bases). This CDR3 is built from 15 residues. From germline, CDR1 is SGHRS and CDR2 YFSETQ. V lost 0 bases to trimming and J lost 8 bases, with 12 bases between them. In nucleotides, the CDR3 is TGCGCCAGCAGCTTGGACAGGGCAAGTTATTCACCCCTCCACTTT. Its translation: CASSLDRASYSPLHF. Complete variable domain (other parts from reference TRBV5-1 and TRBJ1-6): KAGVTQTPRYLIKTRGQQVTLSCSPISGHRSVSWYQQTPGQGLQFLFEYFSETQRNKGNFPGRFSGRQFSNSRSEMNVSTLELGDSALYLCASSLDRASYSPLHFGNGTRLTVT.

The chain couples TRBV7-9 to TRBJ2-1; perhaps TRBD1 as D (6 bases). The germline V gene has CDR1 SEHNR and CDR2 FQNEAQ (reference sequence). The CDR3 is 16 amino acids. Trimming removed 4 bases from V and 9 bases from J, with 22 bases in between. CDR3 nucleotides: TGTGCCAGCAGCTCGTGGGGGCTAACCACGGATGGTGAGCAGTTCTTC. Its translation: CASSSWGLTTDGEQFF.

The CDR3 spells CASSIDLRGASWPQHF. The CDR3 DNA is TGTGCCAGTAGTATAGATCTCAGGGGCGCTTCCTGGCCCCAGCATTTT. This chain joins TRBV19 and TRBJ1-5, with D perhaps matching TRBD1 (6 bases). CDR1 LNHDA and CDR2 SQIVND come from the germline V gene (reference sequence). This CDR3 region has 16 residues. Trimming removed 0 bases at V and 9 bases at J, with 18 bases between.

This clone was seen only a few times. Within the sample, other DNA sequences also encode this same CDR3. This chain uses TRBV6-5 with TRBJ2-7, with D unclear. This CDR3 contains 14 residues. V was shortened by 0 bases and J by 0 bases, with 6 bases between the two germline ends. Germline lookup yields CDR1 MNHEY and CDR2 SVGAGI. The CDR3 nucleotides read TGTGCCAGCAGTTACTCAGGAAGCTCCTACGAGCAGTACTTC. Amino acid sequence: CASSYSGSSYEQYF.

V usage is TRBV20-1 and J usage is TRBJ2-1; no clear D gene. CDR3 length: 11 residues. Trimming took 7 bases from V and 10 from J, leaving 14 bases between them. Germline CDR1 DFQATT, CDR2 SNEGSKA (reference sequence). The CDR3 DNA reads as TGCAGTGTTCTTAGAAGCCTAGAGCAGTTCTTC. This gives the protein CSVLRSLEQFF.

The V call is TRBV19, the J call TRBJ2-6, with D perhaps matching TRBD1 (6 bases). Between the trimmed V and J ends, which lost 3 bases and 4 bases, there was a span of 13 bases. The CDR3 is 16 residues long. Germline V gives CDR1 LNHDA, CDR2 SQIVND (reference sequence). CDR3 sequence: CASSILQGTGANVLTF. CDR3 DNA sequence: TGTGCCAGTAGTATCCTACAGGGTACCGGGGCCAACGTCCTGACTTTC.

This chain connects TRBV2 to TRBJ2-7; D may be TRBD1 (5 bases). This CDR3 spans 14 amino acids. The V end was cut by 3 bases, the J end by 4 bases, with 13 bases between. Germline loops: CDR1 SNHLY, CDR2 FYNNEI. This CDR3 reads CASSDGQGGYEQYF. CDR3 coding DNA: TGTGCCAGCAGTGATGGGCAGGGTGGATACGAGCAGTACTTC.

The rearrangement joins TRBV29-1 to TRBJ1-1; D remains unclear. CDR1 SQVTM and CDR2 ANQGSEA come from the germline V gene. With 1 base removed from V and 0 bases from J, the gap between germline ends came to 9 bases. CDR3 length: 14 amino acids. The DNA of the CDR3 is TGCAGCGTTGAAGTGAGGTCTATGAACACTGAAGCTTTCTTT. Translating it yields CSVEVRSMNTEAFF.

J is TRBJ1-1 and V is TRBV5-1; D is undetermined. This CDR3 has 13 amino acids. With 0 bases removed from V and 5 bases from J, the gap between germline ends came to 8 bases. CDR1 is SGHRS, CDR2 YFSETQ, per germline. The CDR3 sequence: CASSLAGLTEAFF. Here the CDR3 DNA reads TGCGCCAGCAGCTTGGCAGGACTTACTGAAGCTTTCTTT.

CDR3 in amino acids: CASRLKMGLVNYEQYF. The CDR3 region has the DNA TGTGCCAGCAGGTTGAAAATGGGACTAGTTAACTACGAGCAGTACTTC. The chain has TRBV11-2 and TRBJ2-7; 8 bases fit TRBD2. Germline V gene lookup returns CDR1 SGHAT and CDR2 FQNNGV. Trimming cost V 6 bases and J 3 bases; bases outside gene matches: 13. The CDR3 loop spans 16 amino acids.

The CDR3 protein is CASSLMTGATDTQYF. The DNA of the CDR3 is TGTGCCAGCAGCTTAATGACCGGCGCCACAGATACGCAGTATTTT. V and J are TRBV7-9 and TRBJ2-3; D gene uncertain. Per germline, CDR1 SEHNR and CDR2 FQNEAQ (reference sequence). The CDR3 has 15 residues. V was shortened by 2 bases and J by 2 bases, with 11 bases between the two germline ends.

This chain links TRBV5-4 with TRBJ1-5; D unclear. Trimming left V 2 bases short and J 2 bases short, with 8 bases between. Per germline, CDR1 SGHNT and CDR2 YYREEE (reference sequence). The CDR3 spans 14 residues. For the CDR3, the DNA is TGTGCCAGCAGCTTAGATCAGGGCAATCAGCCCCAGCATTTT. This gives the protein CASSLDQGNQPQHF. The whole variable domain, filled in from reference TRBV5-4 and TRBJ1-5, reads ETGVTQSPTHLIKTRGQQVTLRCSSQSGHNTVSWYQQALGQGPQFIFQYYREEENGRGNFPPRFSGLQFPNYSSELNVNALELDDSALYLCASSLDQGNQPQHFGDGTRLSIL.

V and J are TRBV30 and TRBJ2-3; TRBD1 aligns across 9 bases. The V gene end was trimmed by 3 bases and the J gene end by 2 bases; junction bases not matched to a gene: 6. The CDR3 contains 15 residues. Germline assignment: CDR1 GTSNPN and CDR2 SVGIG (reference sequence). DNA of the CDR3: TGTGCCTGGAGCCCACAGGGGGCTCACACAGATACGCAGTATTTT. Amino acid sequence: CAWSPQGAHTDTQYF.

The chain links TRBV7-8 to TRBJ2-7; D gene unclear. V lost 3 bases and J lost 0, with 6 bases in between. Germline loops: CDR1 SGHVS, CDR2 FQNEAQ. The CDR3 covers 13 residues. CDR3 DNA: TGTGCCAGCAGCTTCACGACCTCCTACGAGCAGTACTTC. The encoded protein is CASSFTTSYEQYF.

This clone was picked up one time. The rearrangement links TRBV11-2 to TRBJ1-3; D may be TRBD1 (5 bases). The ends were cut back, 1 base at V and 0 bases at J, with 10 bases in the middle. CDR1 and CDR2 (germline): SGHAT, FQNNGV. The CDR3 runs to 16 residues. The CDR3 protein is CASSLAGPTSGNTIYF. The DNA of the CDR3 is TGTGCCAGCAGCTTAGCGGGACCGACCTCTGGAAACACCATATATTTT.

This chain joins TRBV10-3 and TRBJ1-1, with a possible D match to TRBD1 (6 bases). V was shortened by 10 bases and J by 4 bases, with 22 bases between the two germline ends. Germline V lookup: CDR1 ENHRY, CDR2 SYGVKD. This CDR3 is 15 amino acids long. The CDR3 loop is CATRTEGSLGTEAFF. Here the CDR3 DNA reads TGTGCCACCCGGACAGAAGGGTCCCTGGGCACTGAAGCTTTCTTT.

This clone was observed once. The chain couples TRBV27 to TRBJ1-1; maybe TRBD1 (6 bases). Germline CDR1 MNHEY, CDR2 SMNVEV (reference sequence). V was cut by 0 bases and J by 0 bases, with 8 bases left in between. The CDR3 is made up of 15 amino acids. The CDR3 loop reads CASSLSTGMNTEAFF. In nucleotides, the CDR3 is TGTGCCAGCAGTTTATCGACAGGAATGAACACTGAAGCTTTCTTT.

The gene calls are TRBV11-2 and TRBJ1-2; TRBD1 matches 8 bases. CDR1 and CDR2 from the germline V gene are SGHAT and FQNNGV. J gave up 8 bases and V 4 bases, and 6 bases lay outside the gene matches. The CDR3 contains 13 residues. CDR3 nucleotide sequence: TGTGCCAGCAGCTCCCAGGGGGCGCAGGGCTACACCTTC. The encoded protein is CASSSQGAQGYTF.

The chain links TRBV5-1 to TRBJ2-3; D unclear. V was trimmed by 0 bases and J by 3 bases, leaving 8 bases between them. Germline V lookup: CDR1 SGHRS, CDR2 YFSETQ. The CDR3 extends over 14 amino acids. The CDR3 region is CASSLGLETDTQYF. CDR3 nucleotides: TGCGCCAGCAGCTTGGGCCTAGAGACAGATACGCAGTATTTT.

The chain combines TRBV6-5 with TRBJ2-3, with D tentatively TRBD2 (7 bases). Germline-derived CDR1 and CDR2 are MNHEY and SVGAGI. Trimming removed 8 bases at V and 0 bases at J, with 9 bases between. There are 13 residues in the CDR3. This CDR3 reads CASGGASTDTQYF. CDR3 sequence (DNA): TGTGCCAGCGGGGGGGCTAGCACAGATACGCAGTATTTT.